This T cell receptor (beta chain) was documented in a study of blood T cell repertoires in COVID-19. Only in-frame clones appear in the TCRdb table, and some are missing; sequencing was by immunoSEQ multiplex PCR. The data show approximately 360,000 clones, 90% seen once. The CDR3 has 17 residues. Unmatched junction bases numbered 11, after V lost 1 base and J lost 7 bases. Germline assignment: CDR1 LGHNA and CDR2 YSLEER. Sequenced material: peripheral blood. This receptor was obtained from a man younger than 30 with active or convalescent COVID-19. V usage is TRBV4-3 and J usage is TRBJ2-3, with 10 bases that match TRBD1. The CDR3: CASSQGPGQGLTHTQYF. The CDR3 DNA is TGCGCCAGCAGCCAAGGGCCGGGACAGGGGCTCACGCATACGCAGTATTTT.